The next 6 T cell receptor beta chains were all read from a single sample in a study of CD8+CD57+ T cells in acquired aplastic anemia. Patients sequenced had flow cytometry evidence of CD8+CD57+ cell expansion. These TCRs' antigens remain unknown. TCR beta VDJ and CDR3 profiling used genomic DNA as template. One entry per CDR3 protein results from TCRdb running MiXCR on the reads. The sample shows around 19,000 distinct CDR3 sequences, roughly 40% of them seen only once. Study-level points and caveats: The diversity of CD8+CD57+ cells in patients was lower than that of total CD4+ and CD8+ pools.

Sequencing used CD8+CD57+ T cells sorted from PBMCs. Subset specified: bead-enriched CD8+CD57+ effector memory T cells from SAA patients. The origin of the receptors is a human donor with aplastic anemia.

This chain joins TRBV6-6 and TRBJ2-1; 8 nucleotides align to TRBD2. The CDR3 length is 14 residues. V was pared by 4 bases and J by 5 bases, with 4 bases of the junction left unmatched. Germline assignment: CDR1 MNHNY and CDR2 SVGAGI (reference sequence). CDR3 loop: CASSFRGGNNEQFF. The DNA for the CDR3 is TGTGCCAGCAGTTTCCGCGGGGGGAACAATGAGCAGTTCTTC.

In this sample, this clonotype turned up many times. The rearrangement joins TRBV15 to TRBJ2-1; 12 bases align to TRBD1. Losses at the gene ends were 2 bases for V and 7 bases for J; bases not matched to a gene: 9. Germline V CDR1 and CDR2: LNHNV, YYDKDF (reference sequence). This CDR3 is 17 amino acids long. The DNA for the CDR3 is TGTGCCACCAGCAGACCATTTCCGGGACAGGGGGCGAATGAGCAGTTCTTC. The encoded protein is CATSRPFPGQGANEQFF. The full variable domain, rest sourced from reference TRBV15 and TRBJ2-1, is DAMVIQNPRYQVTQFGKPVTLSCSQTLNHNVMYWYQQKSSQAPKLLFHYYDKDFNNEADTPDNFQSRRPNTSFCFLDIRSPGLGDTAMYLCATSRPFPGQGANEQFFGPGTRLTVL.

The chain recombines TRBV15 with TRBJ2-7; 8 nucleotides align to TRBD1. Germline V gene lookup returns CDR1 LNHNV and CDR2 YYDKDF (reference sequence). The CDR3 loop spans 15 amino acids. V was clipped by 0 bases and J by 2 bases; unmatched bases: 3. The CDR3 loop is CATSRETGEAYEQYF. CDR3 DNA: TGTGCCACCAGCAGAGAGACAGGGGAAGCCTACGAGCAGTACTTC. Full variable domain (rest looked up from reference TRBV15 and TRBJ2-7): DAMVIQNPRYQVTQFGKPVTLSCSQTLNHNVMYWYQQKSSQAPKLLFHYYDKDFNNEADTPDNFQSRRPNTSFCFLDIRSPGLGDTAMYLCATSRETGEAYEQYFGPGTRLTVT.

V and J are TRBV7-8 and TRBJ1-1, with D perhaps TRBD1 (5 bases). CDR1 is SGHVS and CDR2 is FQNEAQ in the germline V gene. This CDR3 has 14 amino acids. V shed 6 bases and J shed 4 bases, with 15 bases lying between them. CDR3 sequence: CASSRQRLFTEAFF. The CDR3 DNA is TGTGCCAGCAGTCGACAGAGACTGTTCACTGAAGCTTTCTTT.

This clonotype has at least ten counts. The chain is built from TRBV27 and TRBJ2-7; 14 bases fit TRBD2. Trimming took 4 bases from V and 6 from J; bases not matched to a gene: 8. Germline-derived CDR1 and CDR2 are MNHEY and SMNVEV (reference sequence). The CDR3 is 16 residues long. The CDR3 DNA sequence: TGTGCCAGCAGTTCCCGACTAGCGGGAGGGACTTCCGAGCAGTACTTC. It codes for CASSSRLAGGTSEQYF.

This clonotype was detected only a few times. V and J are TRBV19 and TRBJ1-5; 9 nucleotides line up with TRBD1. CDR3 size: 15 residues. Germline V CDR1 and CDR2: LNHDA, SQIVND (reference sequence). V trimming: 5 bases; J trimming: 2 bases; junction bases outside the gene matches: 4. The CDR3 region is CASSPRTGGNQPQHF. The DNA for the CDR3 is TGTGCCAGTAGTCCCCGGACAGGGGGCAATCAGCCCCAGCATTTT.